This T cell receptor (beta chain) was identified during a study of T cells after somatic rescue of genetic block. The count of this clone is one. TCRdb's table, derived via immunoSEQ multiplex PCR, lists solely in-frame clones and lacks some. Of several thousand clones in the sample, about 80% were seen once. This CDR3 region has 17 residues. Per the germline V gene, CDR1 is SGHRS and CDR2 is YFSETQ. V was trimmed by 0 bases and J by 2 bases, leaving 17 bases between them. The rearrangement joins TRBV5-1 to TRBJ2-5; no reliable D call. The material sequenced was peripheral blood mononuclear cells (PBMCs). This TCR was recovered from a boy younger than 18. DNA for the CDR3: TGCGCCAGCAGCTTGGCTTCTTCAGGTTCAACTCAAGAGACCCAGTACTTC. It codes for CASSLASSGSTQETQYF.